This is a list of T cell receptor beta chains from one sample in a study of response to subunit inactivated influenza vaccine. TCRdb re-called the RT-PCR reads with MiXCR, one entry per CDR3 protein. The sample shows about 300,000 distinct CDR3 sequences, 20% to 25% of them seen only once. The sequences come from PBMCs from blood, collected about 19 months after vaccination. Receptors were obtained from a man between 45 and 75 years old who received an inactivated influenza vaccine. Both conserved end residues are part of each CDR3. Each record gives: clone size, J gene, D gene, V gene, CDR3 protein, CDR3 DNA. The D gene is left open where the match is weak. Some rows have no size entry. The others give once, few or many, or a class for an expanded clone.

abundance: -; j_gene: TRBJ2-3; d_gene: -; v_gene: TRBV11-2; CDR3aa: CASSFRKASTDTQYF; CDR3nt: TGTGCCAGCAGCTTCCGTAAGGCCAGCACAGATACGCAGTATTTT
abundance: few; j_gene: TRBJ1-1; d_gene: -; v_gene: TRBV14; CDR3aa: CASSQEGVQNLNTEAFF; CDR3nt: TGTGCCAGCAGCCAAGAAGGAGTTCAGAACCTGAACACTGAAGCTTTCTTT
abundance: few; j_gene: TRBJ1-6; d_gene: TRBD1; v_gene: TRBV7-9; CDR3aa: CASTPDRVHNSPLHF; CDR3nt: TGTGCCAGCACCCCGGACAGGGTGCATAATTCACCCCTCCACTTT
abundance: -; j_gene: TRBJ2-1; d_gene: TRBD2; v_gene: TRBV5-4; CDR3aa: CASSSGHRLAIIGEQFF; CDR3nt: TGTGCCAGCAGCTCCGGACACAGACTAGCTATTATAGGGGAGCAGTTCTTC
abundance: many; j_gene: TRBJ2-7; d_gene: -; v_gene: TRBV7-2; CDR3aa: CASSFSVHEQYF; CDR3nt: TGTGCCAGCAGCTTTTCTGTCCACGAGCAGTACTTC
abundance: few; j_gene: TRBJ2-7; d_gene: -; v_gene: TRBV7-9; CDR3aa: CASSLGSFPPFF; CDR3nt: TGTGCCAGCAGCTTAGGTTCGTTCCCGCCATTCTTC
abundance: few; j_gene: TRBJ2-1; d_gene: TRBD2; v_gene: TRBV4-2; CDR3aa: CASSHARRLAGGNSHNEQFF; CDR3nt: TGTGCCAGCAGCCACGCCCGAAGACTAGCGGGAGGAAACTCCCACAATGAGCAGTTCTTC
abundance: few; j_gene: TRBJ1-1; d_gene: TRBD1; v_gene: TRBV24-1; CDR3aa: CATRERQGGNTEAFF; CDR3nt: TGTGCCACCAGGGAACGACAGGGGGGGAACACTGAAGCTTTCTTT
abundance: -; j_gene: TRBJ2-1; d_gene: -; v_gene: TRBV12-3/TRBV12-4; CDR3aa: CASSVVQGNNEQFF; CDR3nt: TGTGCCAGCAGTGTTGTACAGGGTAACAATGAGCAGTTCTTC
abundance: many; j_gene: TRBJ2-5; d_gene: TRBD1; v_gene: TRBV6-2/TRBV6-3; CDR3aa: CASSNIRDRALGGYF; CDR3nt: TGTGCCAGCAGTAATATCCGGGACAGGGCTTTAGGCGGGTACTTC
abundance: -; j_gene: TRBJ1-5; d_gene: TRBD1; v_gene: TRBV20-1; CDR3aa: CSAREQGALGNQPQHF; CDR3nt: TGCAGTGCTAGAGAACAGGGGGCGTTGGGTAATCAGCCCCAGCATTTT
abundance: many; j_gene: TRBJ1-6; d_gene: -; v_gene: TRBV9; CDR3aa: CASSDTVAGSPLHF; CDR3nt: TGTGCCAGCAGCGATACAGTCGCAGGGTCACCCCTCCACTTT
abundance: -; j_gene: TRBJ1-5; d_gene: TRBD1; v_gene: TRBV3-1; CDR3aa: CASSHSPGQGFGNQPQHF; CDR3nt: TGTGCCAGCAGCCATTCACCGGGACAGGGTTTCGGCAATCAGCCCCAGCATTTT
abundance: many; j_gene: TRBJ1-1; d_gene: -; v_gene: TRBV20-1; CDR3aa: CSARGLGGNTEAFF; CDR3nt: TGCAGTGCTAGGGGACTTGGGGGGAACACTGAAGCTTTCTTT
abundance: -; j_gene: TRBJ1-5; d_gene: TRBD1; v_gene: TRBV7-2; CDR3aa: CASGQVFNQPQHF; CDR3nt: TGTGCCAGCGGACAGGTTTTCAATCAGCCCCAGCATTTT
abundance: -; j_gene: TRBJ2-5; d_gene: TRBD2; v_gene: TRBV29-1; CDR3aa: CSVEDGLAGYQFGTQYF; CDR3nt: TGCAGCGTTGAAGATGGACTAGCGGGATACCAATTTGGGACCCAGTACTTC
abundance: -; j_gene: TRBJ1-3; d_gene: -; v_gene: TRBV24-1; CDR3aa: CATSDPKTGGNTIYF; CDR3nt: TGTGCCACCAGTGATCCGAAGACGGGTGGAAACACCATATATTTT
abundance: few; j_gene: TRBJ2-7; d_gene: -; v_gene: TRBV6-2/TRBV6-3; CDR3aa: CASSYSTRSRGSYEQYF; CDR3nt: TGTGCCAGCAGTTACTCGACGCGGAGCAGGGGCTCCTACGAGCAGTACTTC
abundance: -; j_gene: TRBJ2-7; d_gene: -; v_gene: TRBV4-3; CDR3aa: CASSPVAGTTYEQYF; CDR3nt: TGCGCCAGCAGCCCAGTTGCGGGCACCACCTACGAGCAGTACTTC
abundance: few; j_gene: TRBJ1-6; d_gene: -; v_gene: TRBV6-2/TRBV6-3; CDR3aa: CASRLPQPTPLHF; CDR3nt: TGTGCCAGCAGGCTACCACAGCCCACACCCCTCCACTTT
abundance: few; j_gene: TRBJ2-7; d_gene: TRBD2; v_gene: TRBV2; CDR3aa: CASTPGSSGSYEQYF; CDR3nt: TGTGCCAGCACGCCTGGGTCTAGCGGTTCCTACGAGCAGTACTTC
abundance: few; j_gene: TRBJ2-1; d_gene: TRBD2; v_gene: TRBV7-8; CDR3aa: CASSLGRLAGLEQFF; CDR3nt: TGTGCCAGCAGCTTAGGGCGACTAGCGGGACTTGAGCAGTTCTTC